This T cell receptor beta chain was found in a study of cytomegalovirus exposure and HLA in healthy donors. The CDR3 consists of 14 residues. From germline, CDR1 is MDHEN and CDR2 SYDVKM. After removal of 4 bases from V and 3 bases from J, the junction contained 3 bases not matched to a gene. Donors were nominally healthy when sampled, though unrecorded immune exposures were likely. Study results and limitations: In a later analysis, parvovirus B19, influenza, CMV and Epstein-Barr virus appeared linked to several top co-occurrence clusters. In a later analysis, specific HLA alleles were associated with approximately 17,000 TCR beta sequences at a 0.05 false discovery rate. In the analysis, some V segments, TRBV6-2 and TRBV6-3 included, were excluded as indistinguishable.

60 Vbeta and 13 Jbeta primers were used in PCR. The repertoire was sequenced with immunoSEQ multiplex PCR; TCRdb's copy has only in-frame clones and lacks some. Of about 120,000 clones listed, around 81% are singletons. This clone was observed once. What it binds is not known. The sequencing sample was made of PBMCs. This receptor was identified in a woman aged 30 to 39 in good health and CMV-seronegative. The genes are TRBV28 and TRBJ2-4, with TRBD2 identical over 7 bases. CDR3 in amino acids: CASSSPGGKNIQYF. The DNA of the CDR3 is TGTGCCAGCAGTTCTCCGGGAGGCAAAAACATTCAGTACTTC.